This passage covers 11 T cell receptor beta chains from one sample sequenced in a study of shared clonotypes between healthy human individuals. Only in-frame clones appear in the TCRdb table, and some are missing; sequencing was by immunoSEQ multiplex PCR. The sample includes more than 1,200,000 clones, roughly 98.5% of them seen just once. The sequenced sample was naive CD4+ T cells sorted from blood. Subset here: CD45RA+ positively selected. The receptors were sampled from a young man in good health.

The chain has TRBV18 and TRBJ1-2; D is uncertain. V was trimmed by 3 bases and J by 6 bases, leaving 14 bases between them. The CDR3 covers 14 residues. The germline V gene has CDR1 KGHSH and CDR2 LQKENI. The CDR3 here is CASSPLIQNDGYTF. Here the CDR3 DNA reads TGTGCCAGCTCACCCTTAATCCAAAACGATGGCTACACCTTC.

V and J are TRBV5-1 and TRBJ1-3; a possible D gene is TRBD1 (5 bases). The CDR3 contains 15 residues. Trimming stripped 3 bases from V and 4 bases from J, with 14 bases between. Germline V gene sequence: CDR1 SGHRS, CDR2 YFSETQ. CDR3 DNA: TGCGCCAGCAGCTCTGACGGGACGGACGGAAACACCATATATTTT. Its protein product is CASSSDGTDGNTIYF.

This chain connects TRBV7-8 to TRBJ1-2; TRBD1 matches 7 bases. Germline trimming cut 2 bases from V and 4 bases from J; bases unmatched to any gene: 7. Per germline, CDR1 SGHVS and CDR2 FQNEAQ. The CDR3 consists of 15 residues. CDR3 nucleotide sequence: TGTGCCAGCAGCTTATCCCCGGGACAGTCCTATGGCTACACCTTC. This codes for CASSLSPGQSYGYTF.

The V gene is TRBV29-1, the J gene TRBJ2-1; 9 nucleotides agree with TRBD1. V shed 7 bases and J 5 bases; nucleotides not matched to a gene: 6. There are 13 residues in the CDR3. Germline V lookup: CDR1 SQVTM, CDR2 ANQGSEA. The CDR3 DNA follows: TGCAGCGCCGTGGGACAGGGACACAATGAGCAGTTCTTC. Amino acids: CSAVGQGHNEQFF.

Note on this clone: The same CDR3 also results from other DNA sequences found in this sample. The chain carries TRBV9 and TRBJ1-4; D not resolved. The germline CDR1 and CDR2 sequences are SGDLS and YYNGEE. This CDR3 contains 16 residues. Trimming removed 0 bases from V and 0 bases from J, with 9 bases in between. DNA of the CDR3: TGTGCCAGCAGCGTAGGACGGGCCTCAACTAATGAAAAACTGTTTTTT. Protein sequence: CASSVGRASTNEKLFF.

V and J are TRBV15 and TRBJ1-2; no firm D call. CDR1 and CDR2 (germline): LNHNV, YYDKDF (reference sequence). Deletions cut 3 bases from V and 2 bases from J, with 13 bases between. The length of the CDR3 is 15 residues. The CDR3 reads CATSREGFLNYGYTF. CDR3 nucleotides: TGTGCCACCAGCAGGGAGGGATTTCTAAACTATGGCTACACCTTC.

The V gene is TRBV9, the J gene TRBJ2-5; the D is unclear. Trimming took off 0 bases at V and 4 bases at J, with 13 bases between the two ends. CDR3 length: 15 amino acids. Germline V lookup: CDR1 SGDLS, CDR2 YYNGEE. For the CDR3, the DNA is TGTGCCAGCAGCGTAGAGGCCAGCTGGGGAGAGACCCAGTACTTC. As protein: CASSVEASWGETQYF.

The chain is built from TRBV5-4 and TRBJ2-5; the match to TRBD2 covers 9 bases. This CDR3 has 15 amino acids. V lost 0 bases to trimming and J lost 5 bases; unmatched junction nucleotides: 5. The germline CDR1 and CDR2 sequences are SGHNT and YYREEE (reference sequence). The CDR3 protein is CASSLEASGAETQYF. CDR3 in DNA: TGTGCCAGCAGCTTGGAGGCTAGCGGGGCGGAGACCCAGTACTTC.

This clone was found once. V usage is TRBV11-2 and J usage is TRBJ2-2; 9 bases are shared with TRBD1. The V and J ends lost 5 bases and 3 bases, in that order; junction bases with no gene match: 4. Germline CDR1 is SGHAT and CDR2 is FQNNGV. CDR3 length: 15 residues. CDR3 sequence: CASSHGTGYTGELFF. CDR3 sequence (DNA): TGTGCCAGCAGCCACGGGACAGGGTACACCGGGGAGCTGTTTTTT. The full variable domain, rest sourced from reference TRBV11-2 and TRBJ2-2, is EAGVAQSPRYKIIEKRQSVAFWCNPISGHATLYWYQQILGQGPKLLIQFQNNGVVDDSQLPKDRFSAERLKGVDSTLKIQPAKLEDSAVYLCASSHGTGYTGELFFGEGSRLTVL.

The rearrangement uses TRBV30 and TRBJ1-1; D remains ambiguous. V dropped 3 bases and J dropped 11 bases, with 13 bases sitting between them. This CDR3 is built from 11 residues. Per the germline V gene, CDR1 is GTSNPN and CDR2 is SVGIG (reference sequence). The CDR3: CAWREGLGAFF. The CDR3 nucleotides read TGTGCCTGGAGGGAGGGCCTGGGCGCTTTCTTT.

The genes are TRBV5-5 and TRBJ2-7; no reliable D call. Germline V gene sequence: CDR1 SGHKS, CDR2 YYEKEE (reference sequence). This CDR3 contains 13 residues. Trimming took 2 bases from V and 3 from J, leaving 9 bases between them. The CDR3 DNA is TGTGCCAGCAGCTTCGGCAGGTACTACGAGCAGTACTTC. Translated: CASSFGRYYEQYF. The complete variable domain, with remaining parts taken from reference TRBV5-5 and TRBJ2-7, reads DAGVTQSPTHLIKTRGQQVTLRCSPISGHKSVSWYQQVLGQGPQFIFQYYEKEERGRGNFPDRFSARQFPNYSSELNVNALLLGDSALYLCASSFGRYYEQYFGPGTRLTVT.